Shown below are 14 T cell receptor beta chains from a single sample sequenced in a study of T-cell memory formation after mild COVID-19. TCRdb ran MiXCR on the 5' RACE reads and lists one entry per CDR3 protein. Found here are hundreds of thousands of distinct CDR3 sequences, around a sixth of them singletons; the top ten hold 20% to 25%. Sequences were obtained from PBMCs or a T cell subset sorted from them (not recorded which). These receptors all stem from a man aged 18-30 years who had mild COVID-19 (a few samples of this study predate the infection). Cell type and time point are not known.

The chain couples TRBV11-2 to TRBJ2-3, with 8 nucleotides matching TRBD2. CDR3 length: 13 amino acids. CDR1 is SGHAT, CDR2 FQNNGV, per germline. Trimming removed 6 bases from V and 5 bases from J; junction bases left unmatched: 4. The DNA for the CDR3 is TGTGCCAGCAGGTCCGGGGGGGGAGATACGCAGTATTTT. As protein: CASRSGGGDTQYF.

This chain joins TRBV20-1 and TRBJ2-5; tentatively, D is TRBD1 (5 bases). Germline V gives CDR1 DFQATT, CDR2 SNEGSKA (reference sequence). The CDR3 runs to 12 residues. V lost 5 bases and J lost 1, with 8 bases in between. The CDR3 spells CSAWGGQETQYF. CDR3 in DNA: TGCAGTGCTTGGGGCGGCCAAGAGACCCAGTACTTC.

This clonotype appeared once. The rearrangement uses TRBV7-9 and TRBJ2-3; TRBD1 matches at 11 bases. The CDR3 length is 17 residues. With 5 bases clipped from V and 4 bases from J, the junction kept 11 bases outside the gene matches. Germline V lookup: CDR1 SEHNR, CDR2 FQNEAQ (reference sequence). This chain's CDR3 is CASSPRIGQGASDTQYF. DNA of the CDR3: TGTGCCAGCAGCCCTAGGATTGGACAGGGGGCCTCAGATACGCAGTATTTT. The variable domain in full, completed from reference TRBV7-9 and TRBJ2-3, reads DTGVSQNPRHKITKRGQNVTFRCDPISEHNRLYWYRQTLGQGPEFLTYFQNEAQLEKSRLLSDRFSAERPKGSFSTLEIQRTEQGDSAMYLCASSPRIGQGASDTQYFGPGTRLTVL.

In this sample, this clonotype turned up many times. The rearrangement links TRBV7-6 to TRBJ2-1, with D possibly matching TRBD2 (5 bases). CDR3 length equals 12 residues. Trimming cost V 4 bases and J 9 bases, with 10 bases left between them. Germline CDR1 reads SGHVS; CDR2 reads FNYEAQ. The CDR3 loop is CASSSNSVEQFF. CDR3 nucleotides: TGTGCCAGCAGCTCAAATAGCGTTGAGCAGTTCTTC.

The chain carries TRBV6-5 and TRBJ2-7; a possible D gene is TRBD1 (6 bases). The CDR3 spans 16 residues. CDR1 is MNHEY and CDR2 is SVGAGI in the germline V gene. V was cut by 2 bases and J by 1 base, with 15 bases left in between. CDR3 nucleotides: TGTGCCAGCAGTTACGCCCCAGGGGAAAGTTCCTACGAGCAGTACTTC. Its translation: CASSYAPGESSYEQYF.

This clonotype was seen more than once but under ten times. As DNA, the CDR3 is TGTGCCAGCAGCTCAATCTGGGGGGACACGCAGTATTTT. Its translation: CASSSIWGDTQYF. The genes are TRBV6-5 and TRBJ2-3, with TRBD2 as a possible D gene (6 bases). This CDR3 is built from 13 residues. Deletions cut 6 bases from V and 9 bases from J, with 16 bases between. Germline assignment: CDR1 MNHEY and CDR2 SVGAGI.

The V and J genes are TRBV2 and TRBJ1-5; TRBD1 matches at 12 bases. CDR1 and CDR2 from the germline V gene are SNHLY and FYNNEI. The length of the CDR3 is 15 residues. V shed 5 bases, J shed 6 bases, and the junction held 5 bases outside the gene matches. The CDR3: CASSWDRGRVQPQHF. The CDR3 nucleotides read TGTGCCAGCAGTTGGGACAGGGGGCGAGTTCAGCCCCAGCATTTT.

This clonotype has a count of ten or more. The chain is built from TRBV12-5 and TRBJ2-3; D not certain. Germline values: CDR1 LGHNT, CDR2 FRNRAP. The CDR3 spans 13 residues. Between the trimmed V and J ends, which lost 2 bases and 1 base, there was a span of 4 bases. CDR3: CASGLPGTDTQYF. Here the CDR3 DNA reads TGTGCTAGTGGTTTGCCTGGCACAGATACGCAGTATTTT.

This clonotype has a handful of counts. This chain connects TRBV7-6 to TRBJ2-1; 9 bases map to TRBD2. V was pared by 6 bases and J by 11 bases, with 11 bases of the junction left unmatched. CDR1 SGHVS and CDR2 FNYEAQ come from the germline V gene. The CDR3 has 14 residues. This CDR3 is CASRPERGATKQFF. CDR3 nucleotide sequence: TGTGCCAGCAGGCCCGAGCGGGGGGCCACTAAGCAGTTCTTC.

The V and J genes are TRBV29-1 and TRBJ1-1; tentative D call: TRBD1 (5 bases). CDR3 length: 15 residues. The V gene lost 6 bases and the J gene lost 0 bases, with 17 bases spanning the gap. The germline V gene encodes CDR1 SQVTM and CDR2 ANQGSEA. CDR3 DNA sequence: TGCAGCGTGGGGGAGGCGGGGGAGCTGAACACTGAAGCTTTCTTT. The encoded protein is CSVGEAGELNTEAFF.

The V call is TRBV27, the J call TRBJ1-5; no reliable D call. CDR3 length equals 14 residues. Trimming left V 3 bases short and J 5 bases short, with 11 bases between. Germline CDR1 MNHEY, CDR2 SMNVEV (reference sequence). The CDR3 protein is CASSFGGLDQPQHF. The CDR3 bases are TGTGCCAGCAGTTTCGGCGGCCTTGATCAGCCCCAGCATTTT.

This clonotype came up a few times. The chain has TRBV2 and TRBJ2-5; 10 bases are a match to TRBD2. From germline, CDR1 is SNHLY and CDR2 FYNNEI. With V trimmed by 6 bases and J by 5 bases, 6 bases remained unmatched. The CDR3 is 14 residues long. CDR3: CASRAGTSDETQYF. The DNA of the CDR3 is TGTGCCAGCAGGGCCGGGACTAGCGATGAGACCCAGTACTTC.

The rearrangement links TRBV7-9 to TRBJ2-1; 7 nucleotides align to TRBD2. Trimming at V came to 4 bases and at J to 7 bases, leaving 10 bases not matched to a gene. The germline CDR1 and CDR2 sequences are SEHNR and FQNEAQ (reference sequence). This CDR3 contains 15 residues. The CDR3 DNA reads as TGTGCCAGCAGCTCTCGGGCGGGGGAAAGTAATGAGCAGTTCTTC. It translates to CASSSRAGESNEQFF.

The J gene is TRBJ1-5, the V gene TRBV20-1; D is unclear. Trimming took off 2 bases at V and 4 bases at J, with 6 bases between the two ends. The CDR3 totals 12 residues. Germline lookup yields CDR1 DFQATT and CDR2 SNEGSKA (reference sequence). The CDR3: CSARPQNQPQHF. The CDR3 region has the DNA TGCAGTGCTAGACCCCAGAATCAGCCCCAGCATTTT.